This record covers a single T cell receptor (beta chain). This entry is derived from a study of blood T cell repertoires in COVID-19. Study as a whole: Samples of COVID-19 (acute and convalescent) were obtained from the United States, Italy and Spain. The cDNA or gDNA used as material had been derived from T cells, B-cell-depleted T cells, or PBMCs.

Generated by immunoSEQ multiplex PCR, the TCRdb table keeps only in-frame clones and is missing some. The sample yields 180,000 or so clones, around 78% seen once. Germline-derived CDR1 and CDR2 are MNHEY and SVGAGI. Germline trimming cut 6 bases from V and 10 bases from J; bases unmatched to any gene: 4. The CDR3 extends over 12 amino acids. The sample was PBMCs or T cells enriched from blood (not recorded which). This sequence was found in a woman aged 45-65 years who had recovered from COVID-19. The chain is built from TRBV6-5 and TRBJ2-1; 9 bases align to TRBD1. CDR3 bases: TGTGCCAGCAGCGGGACAGGGCGCGAGCAGTTCTTC. This codes for CASSGTGREQFF.